This entry concerns a single TCR beta chain. The data were obtained in a study of blood T cell repertoires in COVID-19. Overall study: Sources were T cells, B-cell-depleted T cells, or PBMCs; the material itself was cDNA or gDNA.

In the study's own analysis: From reference gene primer amplification, estimates of nucleated cell counts were derived. Measured with immunoSEQ multiplex PCR; TCRdb has only the in-frame clones, and not every one. Clone size and V and J calls were adopted from that table, with D and trimming inferred from the DNA. The sample lists 200,000 to 250,000 clones, about nine tenths occurring once. Participant age was roughly 18 to 89 years, and participants resided in 25 or so US areas. All recovered Cohort 3 donors got two negative PCRs, got clearance, or saw symptom resolution. The CDR3 contains 14 residues. Trimming shortened V by 0 bases and J by 8 bases, and 11 bases separated the two germline ends. From germline, CDR1 is SGDLS and CDR2 YYNGEE.

This TCR was sampled from a woman younger than 45 who had recovered from COVID-19. This chain connects TRBV9 to TRBJ1-4, with D possibly matching TRBD1 (6 bases). Sequenced: PBMCs or T cells enriched from blood (not recorded which). The CDR3: CASSVAAGEEKLFF. CDR3 bases: TGTGCCAGCAGCGTAGCGGCAGGGGAGGAAAAACTGTTTTTT.